This entry describes one T cell receptor beta chain. Antigen specificity is unknown. The data stem from a study of OX40 agonist ivuxolimab in advanced cancers. Study-level results: Mean expanded clone counts were higher in CD8+ than CD4+ T cells.

Only in-frame clones appear in the TCRdb table, and some are missing; sequencing was by immunoSEQ multiplex PCR. The data contain approximately 91,000 clones, 70% to 90% of them singletons. The CDR3 length is 15 residues. Trimming cost V 6 bases and J 0 bases, with 12 bases left between them. Germline V lookup: CDR1 LGHNT, CDR2 FRNRAP. The sequencing used CD4+ or CD8+ T cells sorted from blood, collected in a trial of the OX40 agonist ivuxolimab. The clonotype was recovered from an adult with an advanced solid tumor such as melanoma, head and neck, liver or kidney cancer. This chain connects TRBV12-5 to TRBJ1-5; D may be TRBD1 (5 bases). CDR3 in amino acids: CASGPRGYSNQPQHF. The CDR3 nucleotides read TGTGCTAGTGGCCCGAGGGGTTATAGCAATCAGCCCCAGCATTTT.